This TCR beta chain was found in a study of cytomegalovirus exposure and HLA in healthy donors (dated by TCRdb to between 2016 and 2019). Regarding the complete study: According to an earlier analysis of several hundred of the donors, some 180 million T cells yielded 120 million or so unique TCR beta sequences and more than 250 Gb of sequence data. An early release that covered several hundred HLA-typed donors contained 300 to 350 gigabases of sequencing data and about 93 million unique TCR sequences. The genetic ancestry cluster associated with self-reported Caucasian donors included over 80% of the roughly 400 genotyped donors. The study was designed to test whether signatures of past pathogen exposure could be identified by cataloging public T cell receptors. Using immunosequencing, the study profiled T cell repertoires from around 670 subjects and related those repertoires to cytomegalovirus serostatus. In addition to the first cohort of several hundred subjects, a separate validation cohort of over 90 different subjects was used. High-throughput TCR immunosequencing, statistical association of individual TCRs with disease status, and machine learning were combined to predict cytomegalovirus infection status. A later analysis re-examined previously published TCR beta repertoires from more than 600 donors and added high-resolution HLA genotyping to investigate patterns of TCR occurrence. Rather than drawing on any new phenotypic data, the later analysis identified candidate immune exposures from TCR beta sequences and the way those sequences occurred across donors. An earlier analysis of 587 of the donors applied high-throughput TCR beta sequencing to assess whether each TCR beta V gene segment acted as functional or pseudogenic. Alongside the repertoire data, information on donor age, sex, ethnicity and CMV serostatus was compiled. A later genetic analysis used genome-wide SNP genotypes for about 60% of the roughly 700 donors, treating that subset as a discovery cohort. All discovery cohort repertoires had been generated using a single sequencing platform. HLA typing included class I and class II loci at four-digit resolution. Typing coverage differed by locus: A, B, C, DRB1 and DQB1 were typed in about 620-630 donors, DQA1 in 500 to 550, DPA1 in around 580, and DPB1 in approximately 450. Because of strong linkage in the cohort, five DR-DQ haplotypes were treated as single units for association and clustering. Across some 400 genotyped donors of the cohort, an average of approximately 240,000 unique TCR beta nucleotide sequences per donor were sequenced, and 15% to 20% of those sequences were non-productive.

The CDR3 has 15 amino acids, counting the end cysteine and phenylalanine. The kept DNA is CDR3 alone, 45 bases in frame from the first base. CDR1 and CDR2 are read off the germline V gene as SGHTA and FQGNSA. The library was produced with the immunoSEQ multiplex PCR assay. The multiplex PCR relied on a mix of 60 forward primers for TCR Vbeta segments and 13 reverse primers for TCR Jbeta segments. Amplification of the CDR3 region of rearranged TCR beta genes was performed with a multiplex PCR assay on genomic DNA. On the Illumina HiSeq System, the amplified TCR beta libraries were sequenced as 87-base-pair reads. Concerning the study's data processing: A later analysis counted approximately 76 million unique TCR beta chains across the 690 or so repertoires, and some 12 million of these chains were shared by at least two donors. Raw reads were error-corrected and collapsed into unique sequences by a nearest-neighbor algorithm in which closely related sequences were merged to remove PCR and sequencing errors. V, D and J gene segments were assigned by aligning CDR3 sequences to IMGT reference sequences. Each retained sequence needed at least a six-nucleotide match to both a V gene segment and a J gene segment. A rearrangement counted as productive if the CDR3 had no stop codons and remained in frame with V and J, and every other rearrangement counted as non-productive. CDR3 was defined by IMGT convention, running from the second conserved V-encoded cysteine to the conserved J-encoded phenylalanine. The earlier analysis of 500 to 750 of the donors excluded any sequence lacking an unambiguous match to a single V gene segment. An earlier analysis of a few hundred of the donors classified V segments as functional when productive rearrangements were above 56.7% and as segregating when the standard deviation between donors was above 5%. A statistical classification framework was developed to diagnose cytomegalovirus status using the catalog of TCR beta chain sequences. In a later analysis, V and J genes were assigned by comparing TCR nucleotide sequences against IMGT/GENE-DB human TR gene sequences. Using the TCRdist pipeline, a later analysis assigned CDR3 sequences along with most-parsimonious VDJ recombination scenarios. In a later analysis, each TCR beta chain was defined by its CDR3 amino acid sequence together with its V-gene family, and reads lacking a unique V-gene family were excluded. A later analysis removed roughly 590 highly shared, low-generation-probability nucleotide sequences to deal with suspected cross-contamination and a sequencing artifact. A later analysis calculated a clonal expansion index for each public chain from normalized within-repertoire ranks of inferred template counts. In a later analysis, generation probabilities were computed using a VDJ recombination model fitted to out-of-frame rearrangements, and the results were checked against IGoR. In a later analysis, hypergeometric tests were used to score TCR-TCR, TCR-HLA and TCR-CMV co-occurrence, with a repertoire-size bias correction applied to TCR pairs. False discovery rates were estimated in a later analysis by permuting HLA or CMV assignments 20 times. A later analysis grouped co-occurring TCRs with DBSCAN, adding TCRdist sequence similarity when clustering within HLA-allele-positive subsets. Repertoires with fewer than 30,000 or more than 120,000 public chains were left out of co-occurrence clustering, as were about 5 repertoires with anomalous nucleotide sharing. Here the immuneACCESS table is served through TCRdb, limited to in-frame sequences with V and J called. Missing clones are a known gap in these copies; in checked studies unresolved V genes cover under half, and the rest lacks a known reason. Clone size and V and J calls were adopted from that table, with D and trimming inferred from the DNA. In all, the sample holds about 170,000 clones, and roughly 81% of those were seen once. The top ten clones comprise around 2.5% of the sample.

Notes on this clone: Its antigen remains unidentified. At one boundary the junction diverges from the germline segment, which might be a read error.

Overall study outcomes, separate from this receptor: CMV serostatus was the only immune exposure information available for the cohort. The authors suggested that the approach could potentially be extended to other disease states and immunological phenotypes. The classifier was reported to diagnose cytomegalovirus status with high specificity and sensitivity in both the original and validation cohorts. Strong co-occurrence of HLA alleles, especially DR and DQ, made assigning TCR associations to individual alleles difficult. The earlier analysis of around 600 of the donors excluded some 16 rarely observed V segments, including chromosome 9 orphons, because counts were too low. While some public TCRs were present in many individuals, most TCR sequences turned up only very rarely across donors. A later analysis found that TCR association rates varied across HLA loci, with DRB1 alleles showing the most associated TCRs and HLA-C alleles the fewest. HLA typing was unavailable for some donors at each locus, so association tests used only the typed subset. Only TCR beta chains were sequenced in this cohort, and the absence of alpha or paired-chain data limited detectable features. Linkage disequilibrium might explain the correlated functional status among segregating V segments, but an unknown experimental factor could not be excluded. The study gave a list of under 200 TCR beta chains associated with cytomegalovirus. In an earlier analysis of around 600 of the donors, most TCR beta V segments were observed in productive rearrangements about 87% or about 30% of the time, broadly matching IMGT annotations. A few of the identified cytomegalovirus-associated TCR beta chains were confirmed in vitro to be specific for cytomegalovirus antigens. Some IMGT-functional V segments, including TRBV6-2 and TRBV6-3, could not be told apart with the 87-base-pair reads, so those segments were excluded. A later genetic analysis associated a missense DCLRE1C variant with V-gene and J-gene trimming of TCR beta chains, and an independent cohort replicated the association. A later analysis reported that several top co-occurrence clusters appeared linked to parvovirus B19, influenza, CMV and Epstein-Barr virus. Most CMV-associated TCR beta chains appeared to be HLA-restricted in a later analysis, and the HLA associations seemed to be driven largely by CMV exposure. The sequencing pipeline was judged likely to have produced a cluster of highly shared sequence variants as a technical artifact. According to a later genetic analysis, donors in an Asian-associated ancestry cluster had fewer N-insertions in productive TCRs than the roughly 700-donor mean. A further reported finding was that TCR beta sequences accurately predicted the HLA-A and HLA-B alleles for most subjects in the first cohort. Presence/absence analyses assumed roughly uniform sequencing depth across donors, an assumption that may not hold. In a later analysis, HLA-associated TCR beta chains were found to be more clonally expanded and to have lower generation probabilities than equally common non-associated chains. At a false discovery rate of 0.05, a later analysis linked around 15,000 TCR beta sequences to specific HLA alleles.

In total, 600 or so healthy bone marrow donors made up the cohort. At the time of sampling, all cohort members were nominally healthy, though unrecorded immune exposures were likely present. The donor tested CMV seropositive and was one of the 289 seropositive cohort members. A peripheral blood sample was provided by each donor, and peripheral blood mononuclear cells were used for TCR beta sequencing. The Qiagen DNeasy Blood Extraction Kit was used to extract genomic DNA from the blood cell samples. This TCR came from a man between 25 and 39 years old in good health and CMV-seropositive. The rearranged segments are TRBV7-2 and TRBJ2-3; a tentative D match to TRBD1 spans 5 bases. The sample taken for sequencing was PBMCs. The CDR3 here reads CASSLWQLGTGTQYF. The sequence in DNA is TGTGCCAGCAGCTTATGGCAGCTCGGCACAGGTACGCAGTATTTT.